The 26 T cell receptor beta chains below come from one sample, sequenced in a study of T-cell memory formation after mild COVID-19. TCRdb re-called the 5' RACE reads with MiXCR, one entry per CDR3 protein. The sample lists around 310,000 distinct CDR3 sequences; 13% to 15% were seen once. Sequenced: PBMCs or a T cell subset sorted from them (not recorded which). The receptors were gathered from a man between 18 and 35 years old who had mild COVID-19 (a few samples of this study predate the infection). Cell type and time point are not known.

V is TRBV4-1 and J is TRBJ2-5, with D perhaps TRBD1 (5 bases). Trimming cost V 5 bases and J 5 bases, with 12 bases left between them. The CDR3 runs to 13 residues. Germline V lookup: CDR1 MGHRA, CDR2 YSYEKL. In nucleotides, the CDR3 is TGCGCCAGCAGCTTACAGGTTCGGGAGACCCAGTACTTC. Its translation is CASSLQVRETQYF.

J is TRBJ1-2 and V is TRBV9, with D unclear. The germline V gene has CDR1 SGDLS and CDR2 YYNGEE. The CDR3 contains 15 residues. Trimming left V 0 bases short and J 5 bases short, with 14 bases between. CDR3 sequence: CASSVDGQAGYGYTF. The CDR3 DNA follows: TGTGCCAGCAGCGTAGATGGGCAGGCAGGTTATGGCTACACCTTC. Full variable domain (rest looked up from reference TRBV9 and TRBJ1-2): DSGVTQTPKHLITATGQRVTLRCSPRSGDLSVYWYQQSLDQGLQFLIQYYNGEERAKGNILERFSAQQFPDLHSELNLSSLELGDSALYFCASSVDGQAGYGYTFGSGTRLTVV.

This clonotype has more than one count but fewer than ten. The gene calls are TRBV6-6 and TRBJ2-7; 7 nucleotides agree with TRBD1. V shed 4 bases, J shed 2 bases, and the junction held 14 bases outside the gene matches. CDR1 and CDR2 from the germline V gene are MNHNY and SVGAGI (reference sequence). CDR3 length: 17 amino acids. CDR3 DNA: TGTGCCAGCAGTTTCTACCCCGTGGGACAGACCACCTACGAGCAGTACTTC. This sequence encodes CASSFYPVGQTTYEQYF.

The V call is TRBV9, the J call TRBJ2-5, with 8 bases lining up with TRBD1. This CDR3 has 14 amino acids. With 1 base clipped from V and 1 base from J, the junction kept 0 bases outside the gene matches. Germline V gene lookup returns CDR1 SGDLS and CDR2 YYNGEE. This CDR3 is CASSVQGAQETQYF. DNA of the CDR3: TGTGCCAGCAGCGTACAGGGGGCCCAAGAGACCCAGTACTTC.

In this sample, this clonotype turned up a few times. The rearrangement uses TRBV12-3 or TRBV12-4 and TRBJ1-1; D gene ambiguous. Trimming pared 3 bases from V and 5 bases from J, leaving 10 bases between. The CDR3 totals 13 residues. CDR3 sequence reads: CASSFSGKTEAFF. CDR3 nucleotides: TGTGCCAGCAGTTTCAGTGGAAAAACTGAAGCTTTCTTT.

CDR3 nucleotide sequence: TGTGCCACTCGACTAGCGGGGGGCGCCCCAAACACCGGGGAGCTGTTTTTT. Translating it yields CATRLAGGAPNTGELFF. The rearrangement joins TRBV10-3 to TRBJ2-2, with TRBD2 matching over 13 bases. V lost 10 bases and J lost 2; bases outside the gene matches: 10. This CDR3 is 17 amino acids long. Per germline, CDR1 ENHRY and CDR2 SYGVKD.

V is TRBV5-1 and J is TRBJ2-5, with D possibly being TRBD2 (7 bases). Germline CDR1 and CDR2: SGHRS and YFSETQ. V gave up 4 bases and J gave up 2 bases, with 12 bases separating them. CDR3 length equals 14 residues. The DNA for the CDR3 is TGCGCCAGCAGCCGAGGGGGACTACAAGAGACCCAGTACTTC. Translated, it gives CASSRGGLQETQYF.

This sequence joins TRBV7-2 and TRBJ2-1; D gene unclear. V was clipped by 5 bases and J by 8 bases, with 7 bases between them. The V gene's germline CDR1 is SGHTA and CDR2 FQGNSA. CDR3 length equals 11 residues. The DNA of the CDR3 is TGTGCCAGCAGCCGTTGGGATGAGCAGTTCTTC. Its protein is CASSRWDEQFF.

This clonotype was picked up a small number of times. This sequence joins TRBV6-6 and TRBJ1-4; 10 bases line up with TRBD1. CDR1 and CDR2 (germline): MNHNY, SVGAGI (reference sequence). Trimming cost V 3 bases and J 8 bases; bases outside gene matches: 18. The CDR3 covers 19 residues. The CDR3 DNA is TGTGCCAGCAGTTATAATGCCGTGACAGGGGGCGAAGCGGGGGAAAAACTGTTTTTT. Protein product: CASSYNAVTGGEAGEKLFF.

This clonotype was seen more than once but under ten times. This chain links TRBV9 with TRBJ2-5, with 7 bases lining up with TRBD2. The V segment lost 0 bases and the J segment 4 bases; nucleotides outside the gene matches: 6. This CDR3 region has 15 residues. Germline V gene sequence: CDR1 SGDLS, CDR2 YYNGEE. As DNA, the CDR3 is TGTGCCAGCAGCGTAGGCCTTTCGGGGGGAGAGACCCAGTACTTC. It codes for CASSVGLSGGETQYF.

This clonotype was recorded at least ten times. The chain combines TRBV5-6 with TRBJ1-1; D is unresolved. CDR1 and CDR2 (germline): SGHDT, YYEEEE. This CDR3 is 12 amino acids long. V was cut by 1 base and J by 11 bases, with 12 bases left in between. The CDR3 bases are TGTGCCAGCAGCTTGACAAACGGATTGGCTTTCTTT. Encoded protein: CASSLTNGLAFF.

The V call is TRBV12-3 or TRBV12-4, the J call TRBJ2-3; TRBD2 is a possible D gene (7 bases). The V end was cut by 0 bases, the J end by 2 bases, with 9 bases between. CDR3 length: 15 amino acids. CDR3 nucleotide sequence: TGTGCCAGCAGTTTAGCACGGGGGGCCACAGATACGCAGTATTTT. It encodes CASSLARGATDTQYF.

The rearrangement uses TRBV12-3 or TRBV12-4 and TRBJ2-7; tentatively, D is TRBD2 (5 bases). Trimming left V 1 base short and J 3 bases short, with 7 bases between. The CDR3 has 13 residues. As DNA, the CDR3 is TGTGCCAGCAGTTTAGGGGAGAGCTACGAGCAGTACTTC. Protein: CASSLGESYEQYF.

This sequence joins TRBV5-6 and TRBJ1-1; no definite D call. The germline V and J ends were trimmed by 2 bases and 7 bases, with 12 bases remaining between them. Germline V CDR1 and CDR2: SGHDT, YYEEEE. The CDR3 spans 13 residues. The DNA for the CDR3 is TGTGCCAGCAGCTTTCTGGGGTCGGTTGAAGCTTTCTTT. Translated, it gives CASSFLGSVEAFF.

There are a few counts of this clonotype. The chain has TRBV25-1 and TRBJ1-1, with TRBD1 identical over 7 bases. The CDR3 spans 13 residues. Germline V CDR1 and CDR2: MGHDK, SYGVNS. The ends lost 5 bases at V and 5 bases at J; junction bases unmatched: 5. The CDR3: CASSKGQRTEAFF. In DNA, the CDR3 is TGTGCCAGCAGTAAGGGACAGAGGACTGAAGCTTTCTTT.

This clonotype was found many times. The chain has TRBV7-2 and TRBJ1-5; D remains ambiguous. Per the germline V gene, CDR1 is SGHTA and CDR2 is FQGNSA. V was cut by 1 base and J by 4 bases, with 8 bases left in between. The CDR3 is made up of 14 amino acids. This CDR3 is CASSLGFGNQPQHF. The CDR3 DNA reads as TGTGCCAGCAGCTTAGGATTTGGAAATCAGCCCCAGCATTTT. Based on the CDR3 plus reference TRBV7-2 and TRBJ1-5, the full variable domain is GAGVSQSPSNKVTEKGKDVELRCDPISGHTALYWYRQSLGQGLEFLIYFQGNSAPDKSGLPSDRFSAERTGGSVSTLTIQRTQQEDSAVYLCASSLGFGNQPQHFGDGTRLSIL.

The chain employs TRBV9 and TRBJ1-1; tentatively, D is TRBD1 (5 bases). With 0 bases removed from V and 4 bases from J, the gap between germline ends came to 13 bases. The CDR3 runs 15 residues. CDR1 and CDR2 from the germline V gene are SGDLS and YYNGEE. The CDR3 coding sequence is TGTGCCAGCAGCGTAGAACCCAGGGAGTCCACTGAAGCTTTCTTT. Translated: CASSVEPRESTEAFF.

This clonotype was seen ten or more times. V usage is TRBV12-3 or TRBV12-4 and J usage is TRBJ1-1; 7 bases fit TRBD1. This CDR3 comprises 14 residues. V was clipped by 6 bases and J by 1 base; unmatched bases: 5. The CDR3 spells CASSKGQQNTEAFF. In nucleotides, the CDR3 is TGTGCCAGCAGCAAGGGACAGCAGAACACTGAAGCTTTCTTT.

This clonotype occurred many times. V usage is TRBV7-2 and J usage is TRBJ2-3; D may be TRBD1 (5 bases). The CDR3 is made up of 16 amino acids. V was cut by 2 bases and J by 1 base, with 13 bases left in between. Looked up from germline, CDR1 is SGHTA and CDR2 is FQGNSA. The CDR3 DNA sequence: TGTGCCAGCAGCTTAACGGTCACAGGTGGCACAGATACGCAGTATTTT. This sequence encodes CASSLTVTGGTDTQYF.

The chain has TRBV6-6 and TRBJ2-5; the match to TRBD2 covers 8 bases. V lost 2 bases and J lost 4; bases outside the gene matches: 0. This CDR3 has 13 amino acids. The germline V gene has CDR1 MNHNY and CDR2 SVGAGI (reference sequence). For the CDR3, the DNA is TGTGCCAGCAGTTACGGGACTAGAGAGACCCAGTACTTC. It codes for CASSYGTRETQYF.

This clonotype was detected ten times or more. The gene calls are TRBV7-9 and TRBJ2-3; D perhaps matches TRBD2 (6 bases). V lost 4 bases to trimming and J lost 0 bases, with 11 bases between them. Germline V CDR1 and CDR2: SEHNR, FQNEAQ (reference sequence). CDR3 size: 15 residues. This CDR3 reads CASSSLAESTDTQYF. The CDR3 DNA is TGTGCCAGCAGCTCATTAGCGGAGAGCACAGATACGCAGTATTTT.

The chain is built from TRBV6-1 and TRBJ2-2; D may correspond to TRBD1 or TRBD2 (6 bases each). With 4 bases removed from V and 4 bases from J, the gap between germline ends came to 13 bases. The germline CDR1 and CDR2 sequences are MNHNS and SASEGT. The CDR3 is made up of 15 amino acids. The CDR3 region is CASSVIGGITGELFF. CDR3 DNA sequence: TGTGCCAGCAGTGTGATCGGGGGCATCACCGGGGAGCTGTTTTTT.

The chain has TRBV7-6 and TRBJ1-1; D is uncertain. V gave up 1 base and J gave up 4 bases, with 10 bases separating them. The germline gives CDR1 SGHVS, CDR2 FNYEAQ. The CDR3 is 14 amino acids. The CDR3 loop reads CASSLGRATTEAFF. The CDR3 nucleotides read TGTGCCAGCAGCTTAGGTCGGGCCACCACTGAAGCTTTCTTT.

The chain couples TRBV5-1 to TRBJ1-1, with D perhaps TRBD1 (6 bases). The CDR3 runs 12 residues. Germline CDR1 reads SGHRS; CDR2 reads YFSETQ. The V end lost 7 bases, the J end lost 4 bases, and 11 bases lay between the germline ends. CDR3 in amino acids: CASGSGVTEAFF. CDR3 DNA: TGCGCCAGCGGATCAGGGGTCACTGAAGCTTTCTTT.

This clonotype was counted a few times. This rearrangement joins TRBV10-3 to TRBJ2-1; 12 nucleotides match TRBD2. The CDR3 covers 17 residues. J gave up 1 base and V 3 bases, and 4 bases lay outside the gene matches. Per the germline V gene, CDR1 is ENHRY and CDR2 is SYGVKD. CDR3: CAISDPSGGASYNEQFF. CDR3 DNA sequence: TGTGCCATCAGTGACCCTAGCGGGGGGGCTTCCTACAATGAGCAGTTCTTC.

This clonotype has more than one count but fewer than ten. The chain employs TRBV5-4 and TRBJ2-5; D ambiguous. Germline assignment: CDR1 SGHNT and CDR2 YYREEE (reference sequence). Trimming took 4 bases from V and 3 from J, leaving 10 bases between them. The CDR3 is made up of 13 amino acids. DNA for the CDR3: TGTGCCAGCAGCCCGGAGTACGAAGAGACCCAGTACTTC. It yields the protein CASSPEYEETQYF.